What follows describes a single T cell receptor (beta chain). Antigen unknown. 13 Jbeta primers and 60 Vbeta primers were used for the PCR. This table comes from immunoSEQ multiplex PCR, and its TCRdb copy is limited to in-frame clones, with some not included. The sample yields 40,000 to 60,000 clones, of which the top ten take up around 26%. The data stem from a study of cytomegalovirus exposure and HLA in healthy donors. Regarding the study as a whole: Clonal expansion, a later analysis showed, was greater in HLA-associated TCR beta chains than in equally common others.

The V segment lost 6 bases and the J segment 7 bases; nucleotides outside the gene matches: 5. The CDR3 is made up of 14 amino acids. CDR1 and CDR2 from the germline V gene are LNHDA and SQIVND (reference sequence). The receptor was isolated from a man aged 35 to 55 in good health and CMV-seropositive. The V gene is TRBV19, the J gene TRBJ1-5, with 11 bases lining up with TRBD1. Material for sequencing was PBMCs. The CDR3 DNA sequence: TGTGCCAGTAGCCGGACAGGGGGCCCGCAGCCCCAGCATTTT. It codes for CASSRTGGPQPQHF.